This TCR beta chain was found in a study of T cell responses to AZD1222 COVID-19 vaccine. The repertoire was sequenced with immunoSEQ multiplex PCR; TCRdb's copy has only in-frame clones and lacks some. The sample consists of around 130,000 clones, roughly nine tenths of them appearing once. The specimen was peripheral blood, collected on day 0 of AZD1222 vaccination. The receptor's source is an adult in good health.

The chain's CDR3 is CASSIGQGGQPQHF. The CDR3 DNA follows: TGTGCCAGTAGTATAGGACAGGGGGGTCAGCCCCAGCATTTT. This chain joins TRBV19 and TRBJ1-5, with 9 nucleotides matching TRBD1. After removal of 1 base from V and 6 bases from J, the junction contained 1 base not matched to a gene. The germline CDR1 and CDR2 sequences are LNHDA and SQIVND (reference sequence). The CDR3 consists of 14 residues.